Below are 19 T cell receptor beta chains sequenced from a single sample in a study of OX40 agonist ivuxolimab in advanced cancers. TCRdb's table, derived via immunoSEQ multiplex PCR, lists solely in-frame clones and lacks some. Counted here are over 50,000 clones, 84% occurring once; the ten biggest clones make up 4.6%. Sequencing used CD4+ or CD8+ T cells sorted from blood, obtained in a trial of the OX40 agonist ivuxolimab. The receptors were sampled from an adult with an advanced solid tumor such as melanoma, head and neck, liver or kidney cancer.

The V and J genes are TRBV7-8 and TRBJ1-2; tentatively, D is TRBD1 (5 bases). The germline V and J ends were trimmed by 0 bases and 2 bases, with 19 bases remaining between them. This CDR3 contains 18 residues. The germline V gene encodes CDR1 SGHVS and CDR2 FQNEAQ. This CDR3 is CASSLARLGETSNYGYTF. The CDR3 DNA is TGTGCCAGCAGCTTAGCCCGGCTAGGGGAGACTTCAAACTATGGCTACACCTTC.

This chain connects TRBV19 to TRBJ2-7; no clear D. Germline V CDR1 and CDR2: LNHDA, SQIVND (reference sequence). The CDR3 runs to 10 residues. V was trimmed by 5 bases and J by 12 bases, leaving 11 bases between them. In nucleotides, the CDR3 is TGTGCCAGTAGTCGTCTAAAGCCGTACTTC. Translating gives CASSRLKPYF.

The J gene is TRBJ2-4, the V gene TRBV19, with D maybe TRBD2 (6 bases). The V and J ends lost 4 bases and 3 bases respectively, with 10 bases between them. CDR1 and CDR2 from the germline V gene are LNHDA and SQIVND (reference sequence). This CDR3 comprises 14 residues. CDR3 residues: CASSNPGDKNIQYF. DNA for the CDR3: TGTGCCAGTAGTAATCCGGGAGACAAAAACATTCAGTACTTC.

The V gene is TRBV4-1, the J gene TRBJ2-7; 7 nucleotides line up with TRBD2. Trimming took 1 base from V and 3 from J; bases not matched to a gene: 3. Germline V gene lookup returns CDR1 MGHRA and CDR2 YSYEKL. CDR3 length: 14 amino acids. CDR3 nucleotide sequence: TGCGCCAGCAGCCAAGGCGGGAGAGTCTACGAGCAGTACTTC. Its protein product is CASSQGGRVYEQYF.

The rearrangement uses TRBV15 and TRBJ1-1, with D perhaps TRBD1 (6 bases). Trimming removed 8 bases from V and 0 bases from J, with 10 bases in between. This CDR3 has 13 amino acids. In germline, CDR1 is LNHNV, CDR2 YYDKDF (reference sequence). CDR3 in amino acids: CATAGQVNTEAFF. The CDR3 bases are TGTGCCACCGCGGGACAAGTGAACACTGAAGCTTTCTTT.

The V gene is TRBV28, the J gene TRBJ2-1; D perhaps matches TRBD1 (6 bases). The CDR3 totals 15 residues. In germline, CDR1 is MDHEN, CDR2 SYDVKM. V lost 5 bases to trimming and J lost 5 bases, with 16 bases between them. Here the CDR3 reads CASSRGGDIHNEQFF. The CDR3 DNA sequence: TGTGCCAGCAGTAGAGGGGGAGACATACACAATGAGCAGTTCTTC. The full variable domain, rest sourced from reference TRBV28 and TRBJ2-1, is DVKVTQSSRYLVKRTGEKVFLECVQDMDHENMFWYRQDPGLGLRLIYFSYDVKMKEKGDIPEGYSVSREKKERFSLILESASTNQTSMYLCASSRGGDIHNEQFFGPGTRLTVL.

The chain couples TRBV4-2 to TRBJ2-1; 9 nucleotides agree with TRBD2. CDR1 is LGHNA, CDR2 YNFKEQ, per germline. The CDR3 is 13 residues long. Trimming cost V 5 bases and J 6 bases; bases outside gene matches: 2. CDR3 coding DNA: TGTGCCAGCAGCTTTAGCGGGAGCAATGAGCAGTTCTTC. This codes for CASSFSGSNEQFF.

The sample holds a few counts of this clone. The chain couples TRBV5-1 to TRBJ1-4, with 11 bases fitting TRBD1. V lost 4 bases, J lost 7 bases, and 6 bases stayed unmatched. Germline CDR1 is SGHRS and CDR2 is YFSETQ. The CDR3 totals 15 residues. CDR3 protein: CASSRTGTGGEKLFF. The CDR3 DNA reads TGCGCCAGCAGCAGAACCGGGACAGGGGGTGAAAAACTGTTTTTT.

The V gene is TRBV2, the J gene TRBJ1-5, with a possible D match to TRBD1 (5 bases). The germline V gene encodes CDR1 SNHLY and CDR2 FYNNEI. The CDR3 spans 15 residues. Trimming removed 6 bases from V and 2 bases from J, with 14 bases in between. CDR3 sequence: CASRLWGDGNQPQHF. CDR3 coding DNA: TGTGCCAGCAGGCTCTGGGGGGATGGCAATCAGCCCCAGCATTTT. Looking up the rest from reference TRBV2 and TRBJ1-5 gives the full variable domain: EPEVTQTPSHQVTQMGQEVILRCVPISNHLYFYWYRQILGQKVEFLVSFYNNEISEKSEIFDDQFSVERPDGSNFTLKIRSTKLEDSAMYFCASRLWGDGNQPQHFGDGTRLSIL.

This clone has a handful of counts. This chain links TRBV10-2 with TRBJ2-1; D possibly corresponds to TRBD2 (5 bases). The CDR3 covers 12 residues. The V end was cut by 0 bases, the J end by 9 bases, with 6 bases between. Germline loops: CDR1 WSHSY, CDR2 SAAADI. CDR3 sequence reads: CASSESRGEQFF. Here the CDR3 DNA reads TGCGCCAGCAGTGAGTCCCGGGGTGAGCAGTTCTTC.

The chain links TRBV7-2 to TRBJ1-1, with D tentatively TRBD1 (5 bases). Germline V gene lookup returns CDR1 SGHTA and CDR2 FQGNSA. The germline V and J ends were trimmed by 1 base and 4 bases, with 10 bases remaining between them. This CDR3 has 14 residues. The CDR3 bases are TGTGCCAGCAGCTTAGTGAGGGGTTTCACTGAAGCTTTCTTT. Protein: CASSLVRGFTEAFF. Combining the CDR3 with reference TRBV7-2 and TRBJ1-1 gives the whole variable domain GAGVSQSPSNKVTEKGKDVELRCDPISGHTALYWYRQSLGQGLEFLIYFQGNSAPDKSGLPSDRFSAERTGGSVSTLTIQRTQQEDSAVYLCASSLVRGFTEAFFGQGTRLTVV.

The chain carries TRBV25-1 and TRBJ1-5, with D maybe TRBD1 (6 bases). Trimming pared 10 bases from V and 2 bases from J, leaving 12 bases between. The germline V gene encodes CDR1 MGHDK and CDR2 SYGVNS. The CDR3 covers 13 residues. CDR3: CATGQFGNQPQHF. For the CDR3, the DNA is TGTGCCACCGGACAGTTCGGCAATCAGCCCCAGCATTTT. The whole variable domain, filled in from reference TRBV25-1 and TRBJ1-5, reads EADIYQTPRYLVIGTGKKITLECSQTMGHDKMYWYQQDPGMELHLIHYSYGVNSTEKGDLSSESTVSRIRTEHFPLTLESARPSHTSQYLCATGQFGNQPQHFGDGTRLSIL.

The chain links TRBV11-1 to TRBJ2-1; possibly TRBD2 for D (6 bases). Germline V gene data show CDR1 as SGHAT and CDR2 as FQDESV (reference sequence). CDR3 size: 16 residues. V was shortened by 7 bases and J by 5 bases, with 21 bases between the two germline ends. DNA for the CDR3: TGTGCCAGCATGGGGATTAACGCGGGGTCTAACAATGAGCAGTTCTTC. Translation gives CASMGINAGSNNEQFF. The variable domain in full, with the rest retrieved from reference TRBV11-1 and TRBJ2-1, is EAEVAQSPRYKITEKSQAVAFWCDPISGHATLYWYRQILGQGPELLVQFQDESVVDDSQLPKDRFSAERLKGVDSTLKIQPAELGDSAMYLCASMGINAGSNNEQFFGPGTRLTVL.

This chain links TRBV5-8 with TRBJ1-5; D might be TRBD1 (5 bases). Germline CDR1 SGHTS, CDR2 YDEGEE. V dropped 0 bases and J dropped 0 bases, with 13 bases sitting between them. CDR3 length equals 17 residues. CDR3 amino acids: CASSLVRDGYSNQPQHF. CDR3 sequence (DNA): TGTGCCAGCAGCTTGGTCCGGGACGGGTATAGCAATCAGCCCCAGCATTTT.

The V call is TRBV6-6, the J call TRBJ2-1; 9 nucleotides line up with TRBD1. Germline loops: CDR1 MNHNY, CDR2 SVGAGI (reference sequence). J gave up 4 bases and V 11 bases, and 3 bases lay outside the gene matches. This CDR3 is built from 12 residues. Written as DNA, the CDR3 is TGTGCCTCCGGGACAGGGTACAATGAGCAGTTCTTC. As protein: CASGTGYNEQFF.

The V call is TRBV19, the J call TRBJ2-7; TRBD2 agrees at 13 bases. This CDR3 has 14 amino acids. V trimming: 7 bases; J trimming: 4 bases; junction bases outside the gene matches: 4. Germline CDR1 and CDR2: LNHDA and SQIVND (reference sequence). CDR3 coding DNA: TGTGCCAGTACTTGGACTAGCGGGAGTTACGAGCAGTACTTC. It codes for CASTWTSGSYEQYF.

The rearrangement links TRBV18 to TRBJ2-4, with TRBD1 matching 7 bases. Trimming cost V 3 bases and J 5 bases; bases outside gene matches: 4. Germline values: CDR1 KGHSH, CDR2 LQKENI. The CDR3 contains 14 residues. CDR3: CASSPSGTENIQYF. For the CDR3, the DNA is TGTGCCAGCTCACCTTCCGGGACAGAAAACATTCAGTACTTC. Variable domain in full (rest from reference TRBV18 and TRBJ2-4): NAGVMQNPRHLVRRRGQEARLRCSPMKGHSHVYWYRQLPEEGLKFMVYLQKENIIDESGMPKERFSAEFPKEGPSILRIQQVVRGDSAAYFCASSPSGTENIQYFGAGTRLSVL.

The chain has TRBV11-1 and TRBJ2-2, with 7 positions matching TRBD2. This CDR3 contains 17 residues. Unmatched junction bases numbered 9, after V lost 3 bases and J lost 2 bases. Germline lookup yields CDR1 SGHAT and CDR2 FQDESV (reference sequence). In DNA, the CDR3 is TGTGCCAGCAGCTTTCTTGGCGGGAGAATCAACACCGGGGAGCTGTTTTTT. This sequence encodes CASSFLGGRINTGELFF. Full variable domain (rest looked up from reference TRBV11-1 and TRBJ2-2): EAEVAQSPRYKITEKSQAVAFWCDPISGHATLYWYRQILGQGPELLVQFQDESVVDDSQLPKDRFSAERLKGVDSTLKIQPAELGDSAMYLCASSFLGGRINTGELFFGEGSRLTVL.

The chain uses TRBV7-3 and TRBJ1-1; D is unresolved. Germline V gene data show CDR1 as SGHTA and CDR2 as FQGTGA. CDR3 size: 13 residues. V was cut by 5 bases and J by 4 bases, with 11 bases left in between. CDR3 in DNA: TGTGCCAGCAGCGTCCTCTCGGGCACTGAAGCTTTCTTT. It specifies CASSVLSGTEAFF.